Given below is one T cell receptor (beta chain) in context. The entry originates in a study of blood T cell repertoires in COVID-19. Overall study: Both acute and convalescent COVID-19 samples were obtained from the United States, Italy and Spain.

Original processing notes: Counts of nucleated cells, estimated from reference gene primer amplification, were obtained. Assay used: immunoSEQ multiplex PCR; TCRdb lists only in-frame clones, some missing. V, J and clone size were drawn from that table, and D and trimming were deduced from the DNA. Among about 47,000 clones listed, roughly 89% were seen once. Per germline, CDR1 SGHTA and CDR2 FQGNSA. Trimming shortened V by 5 bases and J by 7 bases, and 17 bases separated the two germline ends. CDR3 length: 14 amino acids. The chain is built from TRBV7-2 and TRBJ2-5, with D perhaps TRBD1 (6 bases). The clonotype originates from a man aged 80 or over with active or convalescent COVID-19. The material sequenced was peripheral blood. The CDR3 sequence: CASSPGTSAGTQYF. The CDR3 DNA sequence: TGTGCCAGCAGCCCCGGGACATCGGCCGGGACCCAGTACTTC.